This entry concerns a single T cell receptor (beta chain). Its antigen specificity is not known. Base qualities are not at hand, and no much larger clone is one base apart. The immunoSEQ multiplex PCR assay was used to generate TCR libraries, with TCR-beta and/or TCR-alpha/delta assays applied to each sample. The Illumina high-throughput platform was used to sequence the amplified TCR libraries. The source study handled its data this way. Clustering and dimensionality reduction relied on pairwise TCRdist distances among GMM-specific receptors from T cells that were either sorted ex vivo or expanded in vitro. Each clinical repertoire was scored by mean NN-distance, the average TCRdist to the nearest 10% of tetramer-positive reference sequences. GEM TCR motif frequency was calculated as the fraction of unique TCRs that matched known GEM sequences in V/J usage and CDR3 length. Active tuberculosis was classified by linear discriminant analysis with leave-one-out cross-validation, implemented in scikit-learn. Here the immuneACCESS table is served through TCRdb, limited to in-frame sequences with V and J called. Missing clones are a known gap in these copies; in checked studies unresolved V genes cover under half, and the rest lacks a known reason. V, J and clone size are taken as reported in that table, and D and trimming were inferred from the DNA itself. The sample includes about 50,000 clones, with roughly 96% observed a single time. The leading ten clones occupy over 1.1% of the sample.

This sample was included in a study of T cells in tuberculosis (dated by TCRdb to 2016 to 2019). With respect to the entire study: In the study, CD1B tetramers and high-throughput TCR immunosequencing were combined to characterize T cells specific for the mycobacterial lipid antigen glucose monomycolate (GMM). A South African clinical cohort compared IGRA-negative adolescents, IGRA-positive adolescents with latent tuberculosis and adults with active tuberculosis, some eleven per group. PBMC from active tuberculosis patients were archived either before standard anti-tuberculosis treatment began or within 7 days of its start. The full study reports these points: Active tuberculosis TCR-alpha repertoires showed smaller mean NN-distances to GMM-specific TCRs than IGRA-negative controls, suggesting clonal expansion of these TCRs. A classifier using the diverse GMM-specific repertoire reached roughly 89% accuracy (AUROC around 0.9), compared with 70% to 75% accuracy using GEM motif frequencies. The smaller NN-distances were partly driven by shorter CDR3-alpha lengths in active tuberculosis patients, and the difference for TCR-beta did not reach statistical significance. Clinical samples were selected based on which cryopreserved specimens were available, and the active tuberculosis cases were adults whereas the controls were adolescents.

The time point tag for this specimen amounts to: new active TB diagnosis, blood taken before or within 7 days of starting treatment. Active tuberculosis patients were HIV-seronegative South African adults aged 18 years or older with a new diagnosis. Confirmation of active tuberculosis was based on positive sputum smear microscopy and/or a positive M. tuberculosis culture. Immunosequencing was performed on unsorted cryopreserved PBMC and covered around 91,000 T cells per clinical donor on average. Taken from cysteine to phenylalanine, the CDR3 has 14 residues. Of all the DNA, just the CDR3 is kept, 42 bases in frame from base 1. CDR1 and CDR2, per the germline V gene (reference sequence), are SGHNT and YYREEE. V and J lose 4 bases and 7 bases, and a span of 15 bases separates them.

The sequences come from PBMCs, collected at tuberculosis diagnosis. The receptor's source is an adult with tuberculosis. The rearranged chain carries TRBV5-4 and TRBJ2-1; tentative D gene TRBD2, with 6 bases matching. In nucleotide form, the sequence is TGTGCCAGCAGCCATTCCGGGAGAGTGAATGAGCAGTTCTTC. It codes for CASSHSGRVNEQFF.